This T cell receptor beta chain derives from a study of blood T cell repertoires in COVID-19. Study context: Samples came from the United States, Italy and Spain, spanning acute and convalescent COVID-19.

Under the authors' procedure: Nucleated cell number was recorded as an estimate derived from reference gene primer amplification. Repertoires were generated with immunoSEQ multiplex PCR, while TCRdb's copy carries only in-frame clones and drops some. The DNA gave D and trimming, while V, J and clone size come from that table. This table holds about 420,000 clones, around 90% found once. The Seattle patients, enrolled during active infection, were followed longitudinally. The CDR3 has 13 amino acids. V shed 7 bases and J 6 bases; nucleotides not matched to a gene: 8. The V and J genes are TRBV6-7 and TRBJ1-2; 7 nucleotides align to TRBD1. TRBV6-7 is an ORF, and what it does is uncertain. Source material: peripheral blood. The clonotype originates from a man aged 18 to 30 with COVID-19, enrolled during active disease. The CDR3 protein is CASTPARGNGYTF. The CDR3, as DNA: TGTGCCAGCACCCCTGCCAGGGGGAATGGCTACACCTTC.